The subject of this entry is one TCR beta chain. Its specificity is not known. The data stem from a study of OX40 agonist ivuxolimab in advanced cancers. Study findings and constraints: Among some nonresponders, normalized T-cell clonal expansion was also low.

CDR3 size: 14 residues. Germline V gives CDR1 SGHDT, CDR2 YYEEEE. V was cut by 4 bases and J by 8 bases, with 18 bases left in between. Using immunoSEQ multiplex PCR, the repertoire was profiled, and TCRdb retains in-frame clones only, with some absent. The sample lists about 150,000 clones, 90% to 95% seen once, with about 0.3% in the top ten. The sample here was CD4+ or CD8+ T cells sorted from blood, taken in a trial of the OX40 agonist ivuxolimab. The receptor was isolated from an adult with an advanced solid tumor such as melanoma, head and neck, liver or kidney cancer. V usage is TRBV5-6 and J usage is TRBJ1-2; D is undetermined. The CDR3 spells CASSEAPGRGGYTF. CDR3 DNA: TGTGCCAGCAGCGAGGCCCCCGGACGCGGCGGCTACACCTTC. The full variable domain, completed using reference TRBV5-6 and TRBJ1-2, is DAGVTQSPTHLIKTRGQQVTLRCSPKSGHDTVSWYQQALGQGPQFIFQYYEEEERQRGNFPDRFSGHQFPNYSSELNVNALLLGDSALYLCASSEAPGRGGYTFGSGTRLTVV.